A selection of T cell receptor beta chains follows, all from one sample in a study of cytomegalovirus exposure and HLA in healthy donors. Sequencing used immunoSEQ multiplex PCR; TCRdb keeps in-frame clones, though not all of them. The sample includes 110,000 or so clones, 70% to 90% of them seen just once. The sequenced sample consisted of PBMCs. These receptors were taken from a man younger than 35 in good health and CMV-seropositive. The CDR3 runs from the conserved cysteine through the conserved F or W. D genes are given only for firm matches. Size is omitted from some rows. Given values are once, few, many or a class for expanded clones.

D	V	J	size	CDR3	DNA
.	TRBV29-1	TRBJ2-5	.	CSVEDLETQYF	TGCAGCGTTGAAGATCTGGAGACCCAGTACTTC
.	TRBV2	TRBJ2-5	.	CASSLGTPQETQYF	TGTGCCAGCAGCCTCGGGACACCTCAAGAGACCCAGTACTTC
.	TRBV10-2	TRBJ1-6	.	CASRQDGQLVNSPLHF	TGCGCCAGCAGACAGGACGGCCAGCTCGTTAATTCACCCCTCCACTTT
TRBD1	TRBV7-2	TRBJ1-2	.	CASSSPDRGYGYTF	TGTGCCAGCAGCTCACCCGACAGGGGGTATGGCTACACCTTC
TRBD2	TRBV11-2	TRBJ2-3	.	CASSLALRGGRADTQYF	TGTGCCAGCAGCTTAGCTCTGCGGGGGGGACGGGCAGATACGCAGTATTTT
.	TRBV30	TRBJ2-2	.	CAWTRALGAGELFF	TGTGCCTGGACGAGGGCCCTCGGAGCCGGGGAGCTGTTTTTT
.	TRBV19	TRBJ1-1	.	CASSIGGNTEAFF	TGTGCCAGTAGTATCGGGGGGAACACTGAAGCTTTCTTT
TRBD2	TRBV4-2	TRBJ2-5	.	CASSQSTSWPETQYF	TGTGCCAGCAGCCAGTCGACTAGCTGGCCAGAGACCCAGTACTTC
TRBD1	TRBV5-4	TRBJ1-1	.	CASSSGGIGAEAFF	TGTGCCAGCAGCTCAGGGGGAATAGGGGCTGAAGCTTTCTTT
TRBD1	TRBV19	TRBJ1-5	few	CASSTGTGDRAQHF	TGTGCCAGTAGTACCGGGACAGGGGACAGGGCCCAGCATTTT
TRBD2	TRBV5-4	TRBJ2-5	.	CASSSTSGVQETQYF	TGTGCCAGCAGCTCGACTAGCGGGGTACAAGAGACCCAGTACTTC
TRBD2	TRBV7-2	TRBJ2-1	.	CASSLVAGGRNEQFF	TGTGCCAGCAGCTTGGTAGCGGGGGGGCGTAATGAGCAGTTCTTC
TRBD1	TRBV10-3	TRBJ1-1	.	CAISGPGQGTTEAFF	TGTGCCATCAGTGGTCCGGGACAGGGCACCACTGAAGCTTTCTTT
.	TRBV27	TRBJ2-7	.	CASSLALGYEQYF	TGTGCCAGCAGTTTAGCCCTCGGCTACGAGCAGTACTTC
TRBD1	TRBV9	TRBJ2-1	.	CASSVAMGDSLGNEQFF	TGTGCCAGCAGCGTAGCCATGGGGGACAGCCTAGGGAATGAGCAGTTCTTC
.	TRBV30	TRBJ1-2	.	CVGRNSISYGYTF	TGTGTCGGCAGGAACAGCATATCCTATGGCTACACCTTC
.	TRBV7-2	TRBJ1-2	.	CASSSPGGGRDGYTF	TGTGCCAGCAGTTCCCCCGGGGGGGGAAGAGATGGCTACACCTTC
.	TRBV2	TRBJ2-1	.	CASSGLLGYNEQFF	TGTGCCAGCAGTGGCCTCCTAGGCTACAATGAGCAGTTCTTC
.	TRBV19	TRBJ2-7	.	CASSQGMAYEQYF	TGTGCCAGTTCACAGGGTATGGCCTACGAGCAGTACTTC
TRBD1	TRBV4-3	TRBJ1-3	once	CASSPQTGAGNTIYF	TGCGCCAGCAGCCCCCAGACAGGGGCTGGCAACACCATATATTTT
.	TRBV6-5	TRBJ2-3	.	CASSSTETDTQYF	TGTGCCAGCAGCTCGACGGAGACAGATACGCAGTATTTT
TRBD1	TRBV6-5	TRBJ1-4	.	CASSRQGLTNEKLFF	TGTGCCAGCAGTAGACAGGGGCTTACTAATGAAAAACTGTTTTTT
TRBD1	TRBV18	TRBJ1-2	.	CASSPGTGPSGGYTF	TGTGCCAGCTCACCTGGGACAGGGCCGTCTGGGGGCTACACCTTC
TRBD2	TRBV30	TRBJ2-1	.	CAWRASGGGRDEQFF	TGTGCCTGGAGGGCTAGCGGGGGGGGTAGGGATGAGCAGTTCTTC
TRBD2	TRBV7-2	TRBJ2-5	.	CASSTGLALETQYF	TGTGCCAGCAGCACGGGACTAGCTTTGGAGACCCAGTACTTC
TRBD1	TRBV4-1	TRBJ2-1	.	CASSRGTGLSNEQFF	TGCGCCAGCAGCCGAGGGACAGGGCTATCCAATGAGCAGTTCTTC
TRBD1	TRBV27	TRBJ2-7	.	CASSLNYRGYEQYF	TGTGCCAGCAGTCTGAACTACAGGGGGTACGAGCAGTACTTC
.	TRBV6-1	TRBJ1-4	few	CASSEAQGGGEKLFF	TGTGCCAGCAGTGAAGCGCAGGGCGGTGGTGAAAAACTGTTTTTT
.	TRBV7-2	TRBJ1-6	.	CASSLVQGPGHSPLHF	TGTGCCAGCAGCTTAGTTCAGGGGCCGGGACATTCACCCCTCCACTTT
.	TRBV2	TRBJ1-1	.	CARGTAEAFF	TGTGCCAGAGGGACTGCTGAAGCTTTCTTT
.	TRBV7-9	TRBJ1-2	.	CASSLTFLNYGYTF	TGTGCCAGCAGCTTAACTTTCTTAAACTATGGCTACACCTTC
TRBD1	TRBV4-3	TRBJ1-4	.	CASSQDPGTGNEKLFF	TGCGCCAGCAGCCAAGATCCGGGGACAGGGAATGAAAAACTGTTTTTT